This TCR beta chain was recovered during a study of CD8 T cells in Susac syndrome. Study-wide context: At the time their blood was drawn, patients with Susac syndrome were either therapy-naive, on corticosteroids (with some of them also receiving intravenous immunoglobulin), or on intravenous immunoglobulin alone.

The RNA input was roughly 0.45 to 1 ug, and it was reverse transcribed with random hexamers. The immunoSEQ assay covered 54 Vbeta and 13 Jbeta segments for CDR3. MiXCR, applied by TCRdb to the immunoSEQ multiplex PCR reads, yields one record per CDR3 protein. Of fewer than 200,000 distinct CDR3 sequences in the sample, 90% to 95% are singletons; the top ten hold 0.075% to 0.095%. TEMRA cells were FACS-enriched and CD8+ and CD4+ T cells negatively isolated. The CDR3 is 17 residues long. The trim removed 7 bases at V and 1 base at J, leaving 10 bases unmatched. The chain couples TRBV12-3 or TRBV12-4 to TRBJ1-1; 12 positions agree with TRBD1. The clonotype was recovered from a human donor with Susac syndrome. The sample consisted of CD4+ T cells from PBMCs. CDR3 region: CASIPQGTGGTNTEAFF. CDR3 DNA sequence: TGTGCCAGCATTCCCCAAGGGACAGGGGGCACGAACACTGAAGCTTTCTTT.